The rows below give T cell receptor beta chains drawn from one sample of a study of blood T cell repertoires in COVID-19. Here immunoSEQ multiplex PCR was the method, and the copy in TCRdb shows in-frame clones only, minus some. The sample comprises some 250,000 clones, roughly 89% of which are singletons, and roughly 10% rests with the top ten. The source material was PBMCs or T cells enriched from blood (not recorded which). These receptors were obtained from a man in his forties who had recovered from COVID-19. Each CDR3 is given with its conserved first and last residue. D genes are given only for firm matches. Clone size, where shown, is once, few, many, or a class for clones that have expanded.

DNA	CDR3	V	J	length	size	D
TGTGCCAGCAGCTTACGACAGCCTAGCACAGATACGCAGTATTTT	CASSLRQPSTDTQYF	TRBV7-3	TRBJ2-3	15	NA	NA
TGCGCCAGCAGAATGGGACTAGCGGAATACAATGAGCAGTTCTTC	CASRMGLAEYNEQFF	TRBV5-1	TRBJ2-1	15	NA	TRBD2
TGCAGCGTTGACGCGGCGGGGGGCTACAATGAGCAGTTCTTC	CSVDAAGGYNEQFF	TRBV29-1	TRBJ2-1	14	once	TRBD2
TGTGCCAGTAGAGCTACAGGGGAGGAGACCCAGTACTTC	CASRATGEETQYF	TRBV19	TRBJ2-5	13	NA	TRBD1
TGTGCCAGCAGTTATAGGACACGAATACTTAGCAATCAGCCCCAGCATTTT	CASSYRTRILSNQPQHF	TRBV2	TRBJ1-5	17	NA	NA
TGTGCCAGCAGCAGGACAGGGGGAAATGAAAAACTGTTTTTT	CASSRTGGNEKLFF	TRBV5-4	TRBJ1-4	14	NA	TRBD1
TGTGCCAGCAGCGGAGAGGGAATCACGAACTATGGCTACACCTTC	CASSGEGITNYGYTF	TRBV7-9	TRBJ1-2	15	NA	NA
TGCGCCAGCAGTGAGAACGAGCAGCCCCAGCATTTT	CASSENEQPQHF	TRBV10-2	TRBJ1-5	12	NA	NA
TGTGCCAGTAGTGGACAGGGGGTAGAATCCTACGAGCAGTACTTC	CASSGQGVESYEQYF	TRBV19	TRBJ2-7	15	once	TRBD1
TGTGCCAGCAGCTGGGACAGGACAGGGGCTAATTATGAGCAGTTCTTC	CASSWDRTGANYEQFF	TRBV7-9	TRBJ2-1	16	NA	TRBD1
TGTGCCAGCAGTTCCAGGGTTGGCTACACCTTC	CASSSRVGYTF	TRBV28	TRBJ1-2	11	NA	NA
TGCGCCAGCAGCCACGGGACAGGGCCTCACGAGCAGTACTTC	CASSHGTGPHEQYF	TRBV4-1	TRBJ2-7	14	NA	TRBD1
TGTGCCAGCATCCGATTCTGGGGGGACAGGGGGCGAGGGAATCAAAAACTGTTTTTT	CASIRFWGDRGRGNQKLFF	TRBV28	TRBJ1-4	19	once	TRBD1
TGTGCCAGCAGTTTATTCGGGACAGGGGATTCACCCCTCCACTTT	CASSLFGTGDSPLHF	TRBV28	TRBJ1-6	15	NA	TRBD1
TGCGCCAGCAGCCCGTTGAGCTGGGGACTAGCGGGCGCGAACACCGGGGAGCTGTTTTTT	CASSPLSWGLAGANTGELFF	TRBV5-1	TRBJ2-2	20	NA	TRBD2
TGTGCCAGCAGCTTATCTCGCAGGGAAAACACTGAAGCTTTCTTT	CASSLSRRENTEAFF	TRBV7-9	TRBJ1-1	15	NA	NA
TGTGCCAGCAGCACCCTTGCAAGGGGAAAAGGGGCTGAAGCTTTCTTT	CASSTLARGKGAEAFF	TRBV7-8	TRBJ1-1	16	NA	NA
TGTGCCAGCAGCCTGGGACAGGGATCGGTTGCTGAAGCTTTCTTT	CASSLGQGSVAEAFF	TRBV7-2	TRBJ1-1	15	NA	TRBD1
TGTGCCAGCAGCCCCGGGACTAGCGGGGGGCCAAAGTACAATGAGCAGTTCTTC	CASSPGTSGGPKYNEQFF	TRBV11-3	TRBJ2-1	18	NA	TRBD2
TGTGCCAGCAGTCCACGCGGCAGGGCGAATTCACCCCTCCACTTT	CASSPRGRANSPLHF	TRBV6-5	TRBJ1-6	15	NA	NA
TGTGCCAGCCCCAGAGAGGGTCAGAACACCGGGGAGCTGTTTTTT	CASPREGQNTGELFF	TRBV7-2	TRBJ2-2	15	NA	NA
TGTGCCAGCAGTTTATCCGGGGCTAACTATGGCTACACCTTC	CASSLSGANYGYTF	TRBV27	TRBJ1-2	14	NA	NA
TGTGCCAGCAGTATCTCTCAGGAAAAACTGTTTTTT	CASSISQEKLFF	TRBV7-9	TRBJ1-4	12	NA	NA
TGTGCCAGCTCACCAGTAGAGGGAGGGCCCACCGGGGAGCTGTTTTTT	CASSPVEGGPTGELFF	TRBV18	TRBJ2-2	16	NA	TRBD2
TGTGCCAGCAGCTTACTAGCGGGTGGTTACGAGCAGTACTTC	CASSLLAGGYEQYF	TRBV7-3	TRBJ2-7	14	few	TRBD2
TGTGCCAGCAGCCACGGGGACAGTCGGAGCTCCTATAATTCACCCCTCCACTTT	CASSHGDSRSSYNSPLHF	TRBV4-2	TRBJ1-6	18	NA	TRBD1
TGCAGTGCTAGTTCAGTCGTGGACAGGGCCTATCCTAACTATGGCTACACCTTC	CSASSVVDRAYPNYGYTF	TRBV20-1	TRBJ1-2	18	NA	TRBD1
TGTGCCAGCAGCCACGGACAGGGCTTCGAGCAGTACTTC	CASSHGQGFEQYF	TRBV7-6	TRBJ2-7	13	NA	TRBD1
TGTGCCAGCAGACAGGGCGAAACTTCCAATGAGCAGTTCTTC	CASRQGETSNEQFF	TRBV28	TRBJ2-1	14	NA	NA
TGTGCCAGCAGCAAAGAGGTGACTGAAGCTTTCTTT	CASSKEVTEAFF	TRBV11-3	TRBJ1-1	12	once	NA
TGTGCCAGCAGTGAAGGGTGGAGGGGAGAGGAGCAGTTCTTC	CASSEGWRGEEQFF	TRBV2	TRBJ2-1	14	NA	NA
TGTGCCAGCAGCTCTACGGGGATTTTTGAGACCCAGTACTTC	CASSSTGIFETQYF	TRBV7-2	TRBJ2-5	14	NA	NA
TGTGCCAGCAGTTTAACGGGAGGCTTTTACAATGAGCAGTTCTTC	CASSLTGGFYNEQFF	TRBV27	TRBJ2-1	15	few	TRBD2
TGTGCCAGTAGCACTGGACTAGCGGGAGTTAGTTACGCAGATACGCAGTATTTT	CASSTGLAGVSYADTQYF	TRBV19	TRBJ2-3	18	NA	TRBD2
TGCGCCAGCAACGGATGGAACGGGGGGTACGAGCAGTACTTC	CASNGWNGGYEQYF	TRBV5-1	TRBJ2-7	14	once	TRBD2
TGTGCCAGCAGTTTATTCGGCAGGGGGCTGATCGGGCTGAACACTGAAGCTTTCTTT	CASSLFGRGLIGLNTEAFF	TRBV27	TRBJ1-1	19	NA	TRBD1
TGTGCCAGCAGCTATCAGGGGGCTGGGACTGAAGCTTTCTTT	CASSYQGAGTEAFF	TRBV7-9	TRBJ1-1	14	few	TRBD1
TGTGCCAGTAGTATAGATCCTAGCGGGGAATTTGAGCAGTTCTTC	CASSIDPSGEFEQFF	TRBV19	TRBJ2-1	15	NA	TRBD2
TGTGCCAGCAGCCATTGGGCAACAGGGAAAGAGGCACCCCTCCACTTT	CASSHWATGKEAPLHF	TRBV3-1/TRBV3-2	TRBJ1-6	16	NA	NA
TGTGCCAGCAGCTTGACTAGCGGGCGCACAGATACGCAGTATTTT	CASSLTSGRTDTQYF	TRBV7-2	TRBJ2-3	15	NA	TRBD2
TGCGCCAGCAGCCAAGTCCCAGCGAGACAGGGGCTGGTATACAATGAGCAGTTCTTC	CASSQVPARQGLVYNEQFF	TRBV4-3	TRBJ2-1	19	NA	TRBD1
TGCAGCTCCGCCTTAAGCCCTGGCTCCTACAATGAGCAGTTCTTC	CSSALSPGSYNEQFF	TRBV29-1	TRBJ2-1	15	NA	NA
TGTGCCAGCAGCTTAGTCGGGACAGAAGAGACCCAGTACTTC	CASSLVGTEETQYF	TRBV11-2	TRBJ2-5	14	NA	TRBD1
TGTGCCAGCAGCTTAGGATACAGGGGGCTTCGTAATGAGCAGTTCTTC	CASSLGYRGLRNEQFF	TRBV11-3	TRBJ2-1	16	once	TRBD1
TGCGCCAGCAGCCAAGCGTCGGGGAACACTGAAGCTTTCTTT	CASSQASGNTEAFF	TRBV4-1	TRBJ1-1	14	NA	NA
TGTGCCAGCAGCCCCGCCAACTTCAATGAAAAACTGTTTTTT	CASSPANFNEKLFF	TRBV21-1	TRBJ1-4	14	NA	NA
TGCGCCAGCAGCTTGGTCGCGGGGGGCCTCACAGATACGCAGTATTTT	CASSLVAGGLTDTQYF	TRBV5-1	TRBJ2-3	16	NA	TRBD2
TGTGCCAGCACCACTCGACTAGCGGGAGAGGGGGAGGACTCCTACAATGAGCAGTTCTTC	CASTTRLAGEGEDSYNEQFF	TRBV7-8	TRBJ2-1	20	NA	TRBD2
TGCGCCAGCAGCCCTACAGGGGGCAGGAACACTGAAGCTTTCTTT	CASSPTGGRNTEAFF	TRBV4-1	TRBJ1-1	15	NA	TRBD1